Below, 27 T cell receptor beta chains from the same sample are listed, as sequenced in a study of patients and donors after allogeneic stem cell transplantation. TCRdb re-called the RT-PCR reads with MiXCR, one entry per CDR3 protein. The data show fewer than 95,000 distinct CDR3 sequences, with approximately 5.2% seen just once and 2.6% held by the top ten. Sequenced material: blood, either unsorted or a sorted T cell fraction (not recorded which). The receptors were sampled from a human donor who was either an allogeneic HSCT recipient or a stem cell or donor lymphocyte infusion donor (not recorded which). It is not recorded whose cells these are; they may come from a transplant donor.

The chain combines TRBV5-4 with TRBJ2-1, with TRBD2 matching over 8 bases. V was clipped by 0 bases and J by 4 bases; unmatched bases: 3. Per the germline V gene, CDR1 is SGHNT and CDR2 is YYREEE (reference sequence). The CDR3 loop spans 15 amino acids. The CDR3 coding sequence is TGTGCCAGCAGCTTGGTCGGGAGGGATTACAATGAGCAGTTCTTC. This gives the protein CASSLVGRDYNEQFF.

This clonotype was observed at least ten times. The rearrangement links TRBV3-1 to TRBJ1-2; 9 bases fit TRBD1. Germline CDR1 and CDR2: LGHDT and YNNKEL (reference sequence). CDR3 length: 15 residues. J gave up 4 bases and V 4 bases, and 7 bases lay outside the gene matches. The CDR3 DNA reads as TGTGCCAGCAGCCCCGGGACAGGGAATCGCTATGGCTACACCTTC. As protein: CASSPGTGNRYGYTF.

There are many counts of this clonotype. The chain combines TRBV18 with TRBJ2-3; 8 bases are shared with TRBD1. CDR3 length: 17 residues. Germline CDR1 reads KGHSH; CDR2 reads LQKENI. V trimming: 6 bases; J trimming: 6 bases; junction bases outside the gene matches: 17. Written as DNA, the CDR3 is TGTGCCAGCTCGACGGGAAGGACAGGGCCTACTCCCGATACGCAGTATTTT. Its translation is CASSTGRTGPTPDTQYF.

V is TRBV24-1 and J is TRBJ2-5; D perhaps matches TRBD2 (5 bases). The germline CDR1 and CDR2 sequences are KGHDR and SFDVKD. Trimming took 2 bases from V and 4 from J, leaving 7 bases between them. CDR3 length: 13 residues. The CDR3 loop is CATSDYGVETQYF. The CDR3 coding sequence is TGTGCCACCAGTGATTACGGGGTAGAGACCCAGTACTTC.

In its sample, this clonotype was seen many times. The chain has TRBV20-1 and TRBJ2-2; 8 bases agree with TRBD1. CDR1 and CDR2 (germline): DFQATT, SNEGSKA (reference sequence). J lost 4 bases, V lost 0 bases, and 7 bases had no gene match. The CDR3 has 16 amino acids. The CDR3 region is CSARDPGQGVTGELFF. CDR3 nucleotides: TGCAGTGCTAGAGATCCCGGACAGGGTGTCACCGGGGAGCTGTTTTTT.

This clonotype was seen at least ten times. The chain couples TRBV6-1 to TRBJ1-5; D might be TRBD1 (6 bases). The V gene's germline CDR1 is MNHNS and CDR2 SASEGT. V was trimmed by 10 bases and J by 5 bases, leaving 21 bases between them. There are 15 residues in the CDR3. CDR3: CATRVNDRLYQPQHF. CDR3 DNA: TGTGCCACCAGGGTTAACGACAGGTTGTATCAGCCCCAGCATTTT.

This clonotype was seen repeatedly, ten times or more. This chain uses TRBV12-3 or TRBV12-4 with TRBJ2-5; a weak D match, TRBD2 (5 bases). The CDR3 is 11 amino acids. Trimming removed 6 bases from V and 5 bases from J, with 7 bases in between. CDR3 bases: TGTGCCAGCAGCCCGGGGGAGACCCAGTACTTC. Translated, it gives CASSPGETQYF.

In this sample, this clonotype turned up many times. The chain links TRBV6-1 to TRBJ2-7; 10 nucleotides match TRBD1. CDR1 is MNHNS and CDR2 is SASEGT in the germline V gene. V lost 4 bases to trimming and J lost 3 bases; unmatched junction nucleotides: 9. The CDR3 is 16 residues long. This chain's CDR3 is CASSVYGQGGNYEQYF. As DNA, the CDR3 is TGTGCCAGCAGTGTATACGGACAGGGGGGCAACTACGAGCAGTACTTC.

This clonotype was seen a handful of times. The chain joins TRBV3-1 to TRBJ2-1; TRBD2 aligns across 8 bases. This CDR3 has 14 residues. Germline CDR1 reads LGHDT; CDR2 reads YNNKEL (reference sequence). V lost 3 bases, J lost 7 bases, and 5 bases stayed unmatched. This CDR3 reads CASSQGGGPNEQFF. CDR3 nucleotide sequence: TGTGCCAGCAGCCAGGGCGGGGGGCCTAATGAGCAGTTCTTC.

This clonotype has at least ten counts. V and J are TRBV20-1 and TRBJ1-1, with TRBD1 as a possible D gene (5 bases). With 0 bases removed from V and 7 bases from J, the gap between germline ends came to 9 bases. Germline V CDR1 and CDR2: DFQATT, SNEGSKA (reference sequence). This CDR3 is 12 amino acids long. The CDR3 here is CSARDGAHEAFF. Here the CDR3 DNA reads TGCAGTGCTAGAGATGGGGCACATGAAGCTTTCTTT.

This clonotype was seen only a few times. The chain combines TRBV7-2 with TRBJ2-7; D gene uncertain. Germline values: CDR1 SGHTA, CDR2 FQGNSA. The CDR3 loop spans 17 amino acids. V was pared by 2 bases and J by 2 bases, with 19 bases between. The CDR3 nucleotides read TGTGCCAGCAGCTTAACTGTTGGGTGGAACAGAGCCTACGAGCAGTACTTC. As protein: CASSLTVGWNRAYEQYF.

This clonotype was seen repeatedly, ten times or more. V and J are TRBV6-1 and TRBJ1-2, with a weak D call TRBD1 (5 bases). CDR3 length: 16 residues. Deletions cut 8 bases from V and 2 bases from J, with 21 bases between. CDR1 is MNHNS and CDR2 is SASEGT in the germline V gene. CDR3 DNA: TGTGCCAGCTATCTTCTTCCCCAGGGTGTAAACTATGGCTACACCTTC. It yields the protein CASYLLPQGVNYGYTF.

At least ten counts were recorded for this clonotype. The V gene is TRBV20-1, the J gene TRBJ1-5; tentative D call: TRBD1 (5 bases). CDR1 and CDR2 (germline): DFQATT, SNEGSKA (reference sequence). The CDR3 loop spans 13 amino acids. Deletions cut 5 bases from V and 6 bases from J, with 14 bases between. CDR3 bases: TGCAGTGCTGTAAGGGGTTTTGGTCAGCCCCAGCATTTT. This codes for CSAVRGFGQPQHF.

This clonotype showed up many times. The chain couples TRBV7-2 to TRBJ1-2; D perhaps matches TRBD1 (5 bases). The ends were cut back, 5 bases at V and 5 bases at J, with 15 bases in the middle. The CDR3 loop spans 14 amino acids. The germline gives CDR1 SGHTA, CDR2 FQGNSA. As DNA, the CDR3 is TGTGCCAGCAGCCCAGTACAGGTCTCGTATGGCTACACCTTC. The encoded protein is CASSPVQVSYGYTF.

In this sample, this clonotype turned up many times. The chain is built from TRBV29-1 and TRBJ2-3, with 14 bases lining up with TRBD2. The CDR3 runs 16 residues. The trim removed 3 bases at V and 0 bases at J, leaving 2 bases unmatched. In germline, CDR1 is SQVTM, CDR2 ANQGSEA. The CDR3 bases are TGCAGCGTTGAGGGGACTAGCGGGAGTAGCACAGATACGCAGTATTTT. Residues: CSVEGTSGSSTDTQYF.

This clonotype was observed many times. The chain employs TRBV28 and TRBJ2-1; a possible D gene is TRBD2 (5 bases). V lost 8 bases and J 2 bases, leaving 7 bases between the germline ends. This CDR3 has 12 amino acids. Germline V gene lookup returns CDR1 MDHEN and CDR2 SYDVKM. In DNA, the CDR3 is TGTGCCAGCCGAGGGACCTACAATGAGCAGTTCTTC. Its translation: CASRGTYNEQFF.

This clonotype was recorded at least ten times. The chain has TRBV7-8 and TRBJ2-4, with 15 bases aligning to TRBD2. The V segment lost 5 bases and the J segment 0 bases; nucleotides outside the gene matches: 8. CDR1 and CDR2 (germline): SGHVS, FQNEAQ. This CDR3 region has 19 residues. This CDR3 reads CASSPYRTSGRVAKNIQYF. CDR3 coding DNA: TGTGCCAGCAGCCCCTACCGGACTAGCGGGAGGGTAGCCAAAAACATTCAGTACTTC.

This clonotype was detected ten times or more. The rearrangement uses TRBV6-1 and TRBJ1-2, with no clear D. Trimming left V 1 base short and J 10 bases short, with 10 bases between. In germline, CDR1 is MNHNS, CDR2 SASEGT. The CDR3 totals 12 residues. The CDR3 loop reads CASSEVSVFYTF. CDR3 DNA: TGTGCCAGCAGTGAAGTAAGCGTTTTCTACACCTTC.

The chain is built from TRBV6-1 and TRBJ2-3; weak D call: TRBD2 (6 bases). This CDR3 is 12 amino acids long. The germline V gene encodes CDR1 MNHNS and CDR2 SASEGT. V gave up 8 bases and J gave up 3 bases, with 9 bases separating them. The CDR3 DNA reads as TGTGCCAGCGCCGGGAGTACAGATACGCAGTATTTT. Protein: CASAGSTDTQYF.

This clonotype appeared many times. The chain carries TRBV9 and TRBJ2-2; 14 bases map to TRBD2. This CDR3 comprises 18 residues. V gave up 0 bases and J gave up 2 bases; unmatched junction bases: 3. The germline V gene has CDR1 SGDLS and CDR2 YYNGEE. CDR3 sequence: CASSVGGTSGGNTGELFF. The CDR3 nucleotides are TGTGCCAGCAGCGTAGGAGGGACTAGCGGGGGAAACACCGGGGAGCTGTTTTTT.

This clonotype appeared a few times. The chain joins TRBV18 to TRBJ2-7; D ambiguous. With 0 bases removed from V and 6 bases from J, the gap between germline ends came to 12 bases. This CDR3 is 14 amino acids long. Germline CDR1 and CDR2: KGHSH and LQKENI. CDR3 region: CASSPPPVPLEQYF. The CDR3 bases are TGTGCCAGCTCACCACCACCTGTCCCCCTCGAGCAGTACTTC.

This clonotype was recorded many times. The chain combines TRBV4-2 with TRBJ2-2; D possibly corresponds to TRBD2 (5 bases). The CDR3 contains 15 residues. Germline V gives CDR1 LGHNA, CDR2 YNFKEQ. Trimming left V 2 bases short and J 0 bases short, with 7 bases between. In DNA, the CDR3 is TGTGCCAGCAGCCAACCGGGGACGAACACCGGGGAGCTGTTTTTT. Protein product: CASSQPGTNTGELFF.

The DNA for the CDR3 is TGTGCCAGCACCAAGAGGAGGGGGGGGGAGACCCAGTACTTC. This translates into CASTKRRGGETQYF. The J gene is TRBJ2-5, the V gene TRBV6-2 or TRBV6-3; perhaps TRBD2 as D (7 bases). CDR3 length: 14 amino acids. V was pared by 7 bases and J by 5 bases, with 17 bases between. CDR1 and CDR2 from the germline V gene are MNHEY and SVGEGT.

Only a few counts were recorded for this clonotype. The rearrangement uses TRBV2 and TRBJ2-7, with D hard to call. The CDR3 has 12 amino acids. The germline V and J ends were trimmed by 5 bases and 2 bases, with 7 bases remaining between them. CDR1 and CDR2 (germline): SNHLY, FYNNEI. The CDR3 loop is CASSPTTYEQYF. CDR3 in DNA: TGTGCCAGCAGTCCTACTACCTACGAGCAGTACTTC.

The chain combines TRBV20-1 with TRBJ2-7; TRBD1 is a possible D gene (6 bases). Looked up from germline, CDR1 is DFQATT and CDR2 is SNEGSKA (reference sequence). This CDR3 has 14 amino acids. V lost 0 bases and J 6 bases, leaving 15 bases between the germline ends. CDR3 sequence: CSARDAGTRTEQYF. The CDR3 region has the DNA TGCAGTGCTAGAGATGCAGGGACACGTACCGAGCAGTACTTC.

V usage is TRBV6-1 and J usage is TRBJ2-7; 8 positions agree with TRBD2. Per germline, CDR1 MNHNS and CDR2 SASEGT. There are 14 residues in the CDR3. The V and J ends lost 6 bases and 0 bases, in that order; junction bases with no gene match: 4. CDR3 residues: CASSLSGISYEQYF. DNA of the CDR3: TGTGCCAGCAGCCTTAGCGGGATCTCCTACGAGCAGTACTTC.

This clonotype was seen at least ten times. This chain links TRBV5-1 with TRBJ2-7; TRBD1 agrees at 10 bases. J gave up 5 bases and V 0 bases, and 5 bases lay outside the gene matches. The CDR3 sequence is 15 residues long. Per the germline V gene, CDR1 is SGHRS and CDR2 is YFSETQ. CDR3 nucleotides: TGCGCCAGCAGCTTGGGGGCCGGGACAGGGGACGAGCAGTACTTC. It translates to CASSLGAGTGDEQYF.